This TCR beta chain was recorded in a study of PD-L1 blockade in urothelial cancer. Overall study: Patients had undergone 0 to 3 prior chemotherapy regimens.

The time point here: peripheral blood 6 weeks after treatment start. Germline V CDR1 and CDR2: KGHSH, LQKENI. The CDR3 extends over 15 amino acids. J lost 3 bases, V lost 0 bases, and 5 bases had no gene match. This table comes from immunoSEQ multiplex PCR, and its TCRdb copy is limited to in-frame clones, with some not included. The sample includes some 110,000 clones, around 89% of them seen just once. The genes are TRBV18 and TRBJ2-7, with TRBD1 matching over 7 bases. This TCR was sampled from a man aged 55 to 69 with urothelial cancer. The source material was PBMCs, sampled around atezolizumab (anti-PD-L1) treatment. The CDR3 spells CASSPPGQIGYEQYF. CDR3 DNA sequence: TGTGCCAGCTCACCACCGGGACAGATAGGCTACGAGCAGTACTTC.